Listed below are T cell receptor beta chains from one sample, sequenced in a study of T cell responses to AZD1222 COVID-19 vaccine. Sequencing was performed with immunoSEQ multiplex PCR; in TCRdb, only in-frame clones are kept and a portion is missing. The sample shows over 150,000 clones, about nine tenths of them seen only once. Sequencing was performed on peripheral blood, taken on day 0 of AZD1222 vaccination. The origin of the receptors is an adult in good health. CDR3s include the opening cysteine and the closing phenylalanine or tryptophan. D genes are given only for firm matches. Expanded clones get a size class; other rows say once, few or many, or leave the size out.

size: NA
D: NA
J: TRBJ1-1
length: 11
V: TRBV2
CDR3: CASSLQLKAFF
DNA: TGTGCCAGCAGTTTACAGCTGAAAGCTTTCTTT

size: once
D: NA
J: TRBJ1-1
length: 14
V: TRBV28
CDR3: CASSINQGYTEAFF
DNA: TGTGCCAGCAGTATAAATCAGGGATACACTGAAGCTTTCTTT

size: NA
D: TRBD1
J: TRBJ1-6
length: 16
V: TRBV19
CDR3: CASSIDQGGLSSPLHF
DNA: TGTGCCAGTAGTATAGACCAGGGGGGACTAAGTTCACCCCTCCACTTT

size: once
D: NA
J: TRBJ1-6
length: 13
V: TRBV28
CDR3: CASSLMSNSPLHF
DNA: TGTGCCAGCAGTTTAATGTCCAATTCACCCCTCCACTTT

size: NA
D: NA
J: TRBJ1-5
length: 16
V: TRBV18
CDR3: CASSPPATYSNQPQHF
DNA: TGTGCCAGCTCACCCCCAGCCACTTATAGCAATCAGCCCCAGCATTTT

size: NA
D: NA
J: TRBJ1-4
length: 14
V: TRBV18
CDR3: CASSPGATNEKLFF
DNA: TGTGCCAGCTCACCGGGGGCAACTAATGAAAAACTGTTTTTT

size: NA
D: NA
J: TRBJ1-5
length: 13
V: TRBV28
CDR3: CASFGQVNQPQHF
DNA: TGTGCCAGTTTCGGACAAGTCAATCAGCCCCAGCATTTT

size: NA
D: NA
J: TRBJ1-6
length: 13
V: TRBV28
CDR3: CASSPRTYSPLHF
DNA: TGTGCCAGCAGTCCCCGGACCTATTCACCCCTCCACTTT

size: NA
D: NA
J: TRBJ1-2
length: 12
V: TRBV7-9
CDR3: CASSLPSYGYTF
DNA: TGTGCCAGCAGCCTTCCGAGCTATGGCTACACCTTC

size: NA
D: TRBD1
J: TRBJ1-4
length: 13
V: TRBV27
CDR3: CASSQGGREKLFF
DNA: TGTGCCAGCAGCCAGGGGGGCCGTGAAAAACTGTTTTTT

size: NA
D: NA
J: TRBJ1-2
length: 13
V: TRBV27
CDR3: CASAGQPPGGYTF
DNA: TGTGCCAGCGCAGGACAGCCTCCGGGAGGCTACACCTTC

size: NA
D: TRBD1
J: TRBJ2-7
length: 16
V: TRBV6-5
CDR3: CASSYSPGQAFYEQYF
DNA: TGTGCCAGCAGTTACTCCCCGGGACAGGCTTTTTACGAGCAGTACTTC

size: NA
D: NA
J: TRBJ2-3
length: 15
V: TRBV5-4
CDR3: CASSLGGASTDTQYF
DNA: TGTGCCAGCAGCTTGGGGGGGGCAAGCACAGATACGCAGTATTTT

size: once
D: NA
J: TRBJ1-1
length: 15
V: TRBV7-9
CDR3: CASSLEWGAGTEAFF
DNA: TGTGCCAGCAGCTTAGAATGGGGTGCTGGGACTGAAGCTTTCTTT

size: NA
D: TRBD1
J: TRBJ2-2
length: 16
V: TRBV15
CDR3: CATSGPGQGLGGELFF
DNA: TGTGCCACCAGCGGACCGGGACAGGGGTTAGGCGGGGAGCTGTTTTTT

size: NA
D: TRBD1
J: TRBJ1-2
length: 15
V: TRBV11-2
CDR3: CASSSPGQGAFGYTF
DNA: TGTGCCAGCAGCTCACCCGGACAGGGGGCGTTCGGCTACACCTTC

size: NA
D: TRBD2
J: TRBJ2-1
length: 15
V: TRBV10-1
CDR3: CASSESGAGRDEQFF
DNA: TGCGCCAGCAGTGAGTCGGGTGCAGGGAGGGATGAGCAGTTCTTC

size: NA
D: TRBD1
J: TRBJ1-6
length: 14
V: TRBV5-1
CDR3: CASSFTGVDSPLHF
DNA: TGCGCCAGCAGCTTCACAGGGGTGGATTCACCCCTCCACTTT

size: NA
D: NA
J: TRBJ2-5
length: 15
V: TRBV11-3
CDR3: CASSLGLAGQETQYF
DNA: TGTGCCAGCAGCTTAGGGCTAGCTGGCCAAGAGACCCAGTACTTC

size: NA
D: NA
J: TRBJ1-1
length: 14
V: TRBV28
CDR3: CASMIGDRYTEAFF
DNA: TGTGCCAGCATGATAGGGGATCGGTACACTGAAGCTTTCTTT

size: NA
D: NA
J: TRBJ2-7
length: 11
V: TRBV6-5
CDR3: CASERGGEQYF
DNA: TGTGCCAGTGAAAGGGGGGGCGAGCAGTACTTC

size: NA
D: NA
J: TRBJ1-3
length: 14
V: TRBV18
CDR3: CASSGGSSGNTIYF
DNA: TGTGCCAGCTCCGGGGGGAGCTCTGGAAACACCATATATTTT

size: NA
D: NA
J: TRBJ1-1
length: 12
V: TRBV18
CDR3: CASSGRYTEAFF
DNA: TGTGCCAGCTCAGGGAGGTACACTGAAGCTTTCTTT

size: NA
D: NA
J: TRBJ2-7
length: 13
V: TRBV7-3
CDR3: CASSQGGVNEQYF
DNA: TGTGCCAGCAGCCAAGGCGGGGTTAACGAGCAGTACTTC

size: NA
D: TRBD1
J: TRBJ2-3
length: 15
V: TRBV29-1
CDR3: CSVQGDRIGTDTQYF
DNA: TGCAGCGTACAGGGGGACAGGATAGGCACAGATACGCAGTATTTT

size: NA
D: TRBD1
J: TRBJ2-7
length: 14
V: TRBV6-5
CDR3: CASSTSDRGYEQYF
DNA: TGTGCCAGCAGTACCTCGGACAGGGGCTACGAGCAGTACTTC

size: NA
D: NA
J: TRBJ1-1
length: 8
V: TRBV2
CDR3: CGNTEAFF
DNA: TGTGGTAACACTGAAGCTTTCTTT

size: NA
D: NA
J: TRBJ1-5
length: 16
V: TRBV5-4
CDR3: CASSLAGGISNQPQHF
DNA: TGTGCCAGCAGCTTGGCCGGGGGCATTAGCAATCAGCCCCAGCATTTT

size: once
D: NA
J: TRBJ1-1
length: 18
V: TRBV5-1
CDR3: CASSSAPTNRVKDTEAFF
DNA: TGCGCCAGCAGCTCTGCCCCCACTAACAGGGTAAAGGACACTGAAGCTTTCTTT

size: NA
D: NA
J: TRBJ1-5
length: 18
V: TRBV19
CDR3: CASSIGGGQRDFNQPQHF
DNA: TGTGCCAGTAGTATAGGGGGAGGACAGAGAGACTTCAATCAGCCCCAGCATTTT

size: NA
D: NA
J: TRBJ1-4
length: 15
V: TRBV2
CDR3: CASSGQGIIREKLFF
DNA: TGTGCCAGCAGTGGCCAGGGAATAATACGCGAAAAACTGTTTTTT

size: NA
D: NA
J: TRBJ2-5
length: 13
V: TRBV5-1
CDR3: CASSPDRQETQYF
DNA: TGCGCCAGCAGCCCTGACAGACAAGAGACCCAGTACTTC

size: NA
D: NA
J: TRBJ1-3
length: 17
V: TRBV4-3
CDR3: CASSQDLPGASGNTIYF
DNA: TGCGCCAGCAGCCAAGATCTGCCAGGAGCCTCTGGAAACACCATATATTTT